The T cell receptor (beta chain) described here comes from a study of blood T cell repertoires in COVID-19. Background on the study: Researchers got acute and convalescent COVID-19 samples from the United States, Italy and Spain. Sources were T cells, B-cell-depleted T cells, or PBMCs; the material itself was cDNA or gDNA.

Data came from immunoSEQ multiplex PCR; TCRdb stores just in-frame clones and leaves some out. The sample includes under 350,000 clones, about four fifths of them seen just once. The sample comprised peripheral blood. The TCR originated in a woman aged 50 to 65 who had recovered from COVID-19.

The CDR3 here is CASSLLVRDTQYF. The DNA for the CDR3 is TGTGCCAGCAGTTTATTGGTCCGGGATACGCAGTATTTT. The chain links TRBV28 to TRBJ2-3; no clear D. The CDR3 spans 13 residues. Trimming pared 1 base from V and 6 bases from J, leaving 8 bases between. Germline-derived CDR1 and CDR2 are MDHEN and SYDVKM.